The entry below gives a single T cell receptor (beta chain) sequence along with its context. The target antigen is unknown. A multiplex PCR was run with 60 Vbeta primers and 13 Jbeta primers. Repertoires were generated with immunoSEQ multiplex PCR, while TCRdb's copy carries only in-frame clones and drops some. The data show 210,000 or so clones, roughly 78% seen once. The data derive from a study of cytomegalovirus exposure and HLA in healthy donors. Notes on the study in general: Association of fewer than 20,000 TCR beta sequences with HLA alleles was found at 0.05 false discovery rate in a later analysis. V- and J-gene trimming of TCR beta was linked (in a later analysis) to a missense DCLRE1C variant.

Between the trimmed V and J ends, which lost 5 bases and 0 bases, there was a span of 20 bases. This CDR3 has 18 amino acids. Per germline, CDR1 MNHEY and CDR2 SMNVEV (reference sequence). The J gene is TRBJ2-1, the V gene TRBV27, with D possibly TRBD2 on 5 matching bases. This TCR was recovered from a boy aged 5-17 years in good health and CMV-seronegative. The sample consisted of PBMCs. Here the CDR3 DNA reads TGTGCCAGCAGTGGACTGGGTCATGGGGAGAACTCCTACAATGAGCAGTTCTTC. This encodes CASSGLGHGENSYNEQFF.